This T cell receptor (beta chain) was identified during a study of cytomegalovirus exposure and HLA in healthy donors. General study results and limits: Reports state that TCR beta sequences accurately predicted most subjects' HLA-A and HLA-B alleles. The study found most TCR sequences rare, yet found some public TCRs in many donors. The likely explanation for a cluster of highly shared sequence variants was sequencing artifact.

This CDR3 has 14 residues. J lost 4 bases, V lost 3 bases, and 0 bases had no gene match. CDR1 is SGHAT and CDR2 is FQNNGV in the germline V gene. With respect to this clone: The antigen is not known.

Both 60 Vbeta primers and 13 Jbeta primers went into the PCR. Sequencing was performed with immunoSEQ multiplex PCR; in TCRdb, only in-frame clones are kept and a portion is missing. The ten top clones account for less than 2.5%, within a sample of more than 40,000 clones. The sample comprised PBMCs. The chain uses TRBV11-2 and TRBJ2-1, with 10 bases lining up with TRBD2. The clonotype was recovered from a female donor in good health and CMV-seronegative. CDR3 in amino acids: CASSLGLAYNEQFF. In DNA form, the CDR3 reads TGTGCCAGCAGCTTGGGACTAGCGTACAATGAGCAGTTCTTC.